This T cell receptor beta chain emerged from a study of persistence of HIV-infected CD4 T cells. This clone was observed a single time. The antigen is not known. Overlapping HIV-1 Gag 15-mer peptides at roughly 1 ug per peptide per mL were used. CD40L/CD69 double-negative CD45RO-high memory CD4+ T cells were collected. Stimulated PBMCs had first been depleted of CD8+ T cells. Sequencing used immunoSEQ version 4 in survey mode. Genomic DNA was diluted to roughly 10 ng/uL, up to about 1 ug per sample. Clones were read by immunoSEQ multiplex PCR, and TCRdb kept only the in-frame ones, dropping some. The table has more than 30,000 clones, 82% seen once. The material sequenced was CD4+ T cells sorted from PBMCs after roughly 18-hour stimulation, taken from a patient who received antiretroviral therapy. The clonotype was recovered from an adult woman with HIV who was CMV-seropositive.

CDR3 region: CASTDSLDPDTQYF. The CDR3 DNA reads as TGCGCCAGCACTGACAGTCTGGATCCAGATACGCAGTATTTT. The gene calls are TRBV10-2 and TRBJ2-3, with D possibly TRBD1 on 5 matching bases. The CDR3 contains 14 residues. CDR1 is WSHSY and CDR2 is SAAADI in the germline V gene. Trimming removed 7 bases from V and 4 bases from J, with 15 bases in between.